The 17 T cell receptor beta chains in this list originate from one sample, sequenced in a study of T-cell memory formation after mild COVID-19. A single record per CDR3 protein comes from TCRdb applying MiXCR to the 5' RACE reads. The data show a few hundred thousand distinct CDR3 sequences, about 16% seen once. Sample: PBMCs or a T cell subset sorted from them (not recorded which). The receptors shown here come from a man younger than 35 who had mild COVID-19 (a few samples of this study predate the infection). Cell type and time point are not known.

There are a few counts of this clonotype. The J gene is TRBJ2-4, the V gene TRBV6-5; D is unresolved. CDR1 is MNHEY and CDR2 is SVGAGI in the germline V gene. The CDR3 consists of 16 residues. V lost 3 bases to trimming and J lost 3 bases, with 15 bases between them. In DNA form, the CDR3 reads TGTGCCAGCAGTTATTCCCCTACAGCCTTCAAAAACATTCAGTACTTC. Its protein product is CASSYSPTAFKNIQYF.

The chain couples TRBV5-1 to TRBJ1-1, with 11 positions matching TRBD1. CDR1 and CDR2 (germline): SGHRS, YFSETQ. This CDR3 region has 12 residues. The J segment lost 8 bases and the V segment lost 3 bases, leaving 0 bases of the junction unmatched. Written as DNA, the CDR3 is TGCGCCAGCAGCTGGACAGGGGGCGAAGCTTTCTTT. Protein product: CASSWTGGEAFF.

This clonotype appeared a few times. The rearrangement joins TRBV3-1 to TRBJ1-4; tentative D call: TRBD1 (5 bases). The CDR3 has 12 residues. V was trimmed by 7 bases and J by 8 bases, leaving 11 bases between them. Germline CDR1 is LGHDT and CDR2 is YNNKEL (reference sequence). CDR3 amino acids: CASNSAGEKLFF. DNA of the CDR3: TGTGCCAGCAACTCGGCAGGGGAAAAACTGTTTTTT. Supplemented by reference TRBV3-1 and TRBJ1-4, the full variable domain reads DTAVSQTPKYLVTQMGNDKSIKCEQNLGHDTMYWYKQDSKKFLKIMFSYNNKELIINETVPNRFSPKSPDKAHLNLHINSLELGDSAVYFCASNSAGEKLFFGSGTQLSVL.

The chain employs TRBV12-3 or TRBV12-4 and TRBJ1-1; tentatively, D is TRBD1 (5 bases). CDR3 size: 12 residues. Trimming removed 8 bases from V and 7 bases from J, with 14 bases in between. CDR3 region: CASGQGKGEAFF. CDR3 nucleotide sequence: TGTGCCAGCGGTCAGGGAAAGGGTGAAGCTTTCTTT.

In its sample, this clonotype was seen a few times. J is TRBJ2-3 and V is TRBV7-6; TRBD2 might be the D (5 bases). Trimming removed 2 bases from V and 14 bases from J, with 20 bases in between. The CDR3 is made up of 14 amino acids. Germline assignment: CDR1 SGHVS and CDR2 FNYEAQ. The CDR3 loop reads CASSLNGRAAPAYF. The CDR3 coding sequence is TGTGCCAGCAGCTTAAATGGTCGAGCGGCTCCGGCGTATTTT.

This clonotype occurred many times. The genes are TRBV4-2 and TRBJ2-5, with TRBD2 matching over 11 bases. Germline V gene data show CDR1 as LGHNA and CDR2 as YNFKEQ. V was pared by 4 bases and J by 5 bases, with 9 bases of the junction left unmatched. This CDR3 contains 16 residues. The CDR3 loop reads CASSPGLAGLSETQYF. The CDR3 DNA reads as TGTGCCAGCAGCCCCGGACTAGCGGGCCTTTCGGAGACCCAGTACTTC.

This clonotype came up a few times. The chain joins TRBV6-5 to TRBJ2-6, with 7 bases matching TRBD2. With 2 bases clipped from V and 0 bases from J, the junction kept 4 bases outside the gene matches. The CDR3 loop spans 17 amino acids. Germline CDR1 is MNHEY and CDR2 is SVGAGI. CDR3: CASSYDGGSSGANVLTF. The CDR3, as DNA: TGTGCCAGCAGTTACGACGGCGGGAGCTCTGGGGCCAACGTCCTGACTTTC.

In DNA form, the CDR3 reads TGTGCCAGCAGCTTTGGCTCGAAAGAGACCCAGTACTTC. It translates to CASSFGSKETQYF. The chain is built from TRBV11-2 and TRBJ2-5; no definite D call. CDR1 is SGHAT and CDR2 is FQNNGV in the germline V gene. The CDR3 spans 13 residues. The V and J ends lost 3 bases and 3 bases respectively, with 8 bases between them.

This clonotype was seen a handful of times. The chain combines TRBV4-1 with TRBJ1-6; maybe TRBD1 (5 bases). V was cut by 4 bases and J by 9 bases, with 19 bases left in between. The CDR3 contains 16 residues. The germline CDR1 and CDR2 sequences are MGHRA and YSYEKL. CDR3 amino acids: CASSLIGGRGRSPLHF. CDR3 nucleotide sequence: TGCGCCAGCAGCCTAATCGGGGGGAGGGGACGTTCACCCCTCCACTTT.

In this sample, this clonotype turned up many times. This chain joins TRBV20-1 and TRBJ2-3; D could derive from TRBD1 or TRBD2 (5 bases each). Deletions cut 3 bases from V and 4 bases from J, with 11 bases between. The germline V gene has CDR1 DFQATT and CDR2 SNEGSKA (reference sequence). The CDR3 contains 13 residues. The CDR3 DNA follows: TGCAGTGCTAGCTCAGGGAGCTCAGATACGCAGTATTTT. It codes for CSASSGSSDTQYF.

V usage is TRBV10-3 and J usage is TRBJ2-3; D unclear. Germline-derived CDR1 and CDR2 are ENHRY and SYGVKD. V was pared by 6 bases and J by 1 base, with 8 bases between. This CDR3 spans 13 amino acids. CDR3 sequence reads: CAIRNAGTDTQYF. In DNA, the CDR3 is TGTGCCATCAGGAATGCGGGCACAGATACGCAGTATTTT.

This clonotype was seen only a few times. V is TRBV7-2 and J is TRBJ2-3, with D perhaps assigned TRBD1 or TRBD2 (5 bases each). V gave up 5 bases and J gave up 10 bases, with 19 bases separating them. Germline V lookup: CDR1 SGHTA, CDR2 FQGNSA. The CDR3 runs 14 residues. The CDR3 region is CASSPAGTKVPQYF. As DNA, the CDR3 is TGTGCCAGCAGCCCGGCCGGGACCAAAGTCCCGCAGTATTTT.

The chain joins TRBV3-1 to TRBJ2-5, with 8 bases that match TRBD1. The CDR3 contains 14 residues. After removal of 6 bases from V and 5 bases from J, the junction contained 8 bases not matched to a gene. Germline V gives CDR1 LGHDT, CDR2 YNNKEL (reference sequence). This chain's CDR3 is CASRKGQGLETQYF. The CDR3 nucleotides read TGTGCCAGCAGAAAAGGACAGGGACTGGAGACCCAGTACTTC.

The V and J genes are TRBV6-5 and TRBJ1-1; perhaps TRBD1 as D (6 bases). This CDR3 has 15 amino acids. Germline V gene data show CDR1 as MNHEY and CDR2 as SVGAGI. With 7 bases removed from V and 4 bases from J, the gap between germline ends came to 19 bases. This CDR3 reads CASTLNTGQGTEAFF. The CDR3 DNA follows: TGTGCCAGCACTCTAAATACAGGGCAGGGCACTGAAGCTTTCTTT.

This clonotype was observed a few times. V usage is TRBV10-3 and J usage is TRBJ1-5; D unclear. From germline, CDR1 is ENHRY and CDR2 SYGVKD. CDR3 size: 13 residues. Trimming took off 4 bases at V and 5 bases at J, with 9 bases between the two ends. The DNA of the CDR3 is TGTGCCATCAGTGTGATTGGAGATCAGCCCCAGCATTTT. Its translation: CAISVIGDQPQHF.

The V and J genes are TRBV7-9 and TRBJ2-3, with 9 bases matching TRBD2. The V gene end was trimmed by 5 bases and the J gene end by 2 bases; junction bases not matched to a gene: 11. CDR3 length: 17 amino acids. The germline V gene has CDR1 SEHNR and CDR2 FQNEAQ (reference sequence). CDR3 amino acids: CASSPRVTSGPTDTQYF. Written as DNA, the CDR3 is TGTGCCAGCAGCCCTAGAGTGACTAGCGGCCCCACAGATACGCAGTATTTT.

This clonotype was counted only a few times. The chain carries TRBV5-1 and TRBJ1-2, with TRBD1 matching over 8 bases. The CDR3 loop spans 16 amino acids. Germline CDR1 reads SGHRS; CDR2 reads YFSETQ. The V gene end was trimmed by 5 bases and the J gene end by 7 bases; junction bases not matched to a gene: 16. CDR3 in DNA: TGCGCCAGCAGACGACAGGACAGGGTGCTTCTTCGTGGCTACACCTTC. It specifies CASRRQDRVLLRGYTF.